This T cell receptor (beta chain) came from a study of graft-versus-host responses after intestinal transplantation. The wider study: All recipients were transplanted with multivisceral, liver-intestinal, or isolated intestinal grafts. Every recipient underwent anti-thymocyte globulin induction, then tacrolimus and steroids for roughly three years. Findings of the study overall: The highest levels of circulating GvH clones went along with early declines in HvG clones after transplant. GvH clones were identified in recipient marrow, with some first appearing in ileum or blood.

A remark on this clone: Antigen: not known.

Investigators treated the graft tissue so that it released intraepithelial and lamina propria lymphocytes. From germline, CDR1 is WNHNN and CDR2 SYGVQD (reference sequence). Trimming removed 4 bases from V and 0 bases from J, with 9 bases in between. The CDR3 is 14 amino acids. This table comes from immunoSEQ multiplex PCR, and its TCRdb copy is limited to in-frame clones, with some not included. The sample contains around 4,900 clones, about three quarters of which appear only once. V gene TRBV10-1 combines with J gene TRBJ1-2; D remains ambiguous. The source material was ileum tissue, sampled about 130 days after intestinal transplantation. This sequence was found in a human patient who received an intestinal transplant, so some T cells may come from the graft donor. The CDR3 DNA follows: TGCGCCAGCAGTGGGGCGGGGACTAACTATGGCTACACCTTC. Translation gives CASSGAGTNYGYTF.